This entry is about one T cell receptor (beta chain). Its antigen is currently unknown. The CDR3 totals 15 residues. Germline CDR1 SGHAT, CDR2 FQNNGV. Trimming removed 4 bases from V and 5 bases from J; junction bases left unmatched: 8. Sequenced material consisted of expressed TCRB transcripts (all of the isolated RNA was reverse transcribed). The average read count of naive, central memory and regulatory T cell samples was a few million. The assay was immunoSEQ multiplex PCR, and TCRdb's table has in-frame clones only and misses some. The sample carries about 400,000 clones, over 9.5% recorded once. This entry belongs to a study of beta chain features in type 1 diabetes. Findings of the study overall: Type 1 diabetes patients showed a moderate but significant shortening of TCRB CDR3s in all four CD4+ subsets.

This sequence originates from a woman younger than 30 with type 1 diabetes. Sample: naive CD4+ T cells from blood. The genes are TRBV11-2 and TRBJ2-1; 7 bases are a match to TRBD2. The CDR3 coding sequence is TGTGCCAGCAGCTCGTTGGGACTATCCCACAATGAGCAGTTCTTC. This translates into CASSSLGLSHNEQFF.